These 27 T cell receptor beta chains were all obtained from the same sample, sequenced in a study of T-cell memory formation after mild COVID-19. TCRdb called the 5' RACE reads again in MiXCR, with one record for every CDR3 protein. Of 400,000 to 500,000 distinct CDR3 sequences listed, around 17% are singletons. The sample was PBMCs or a T cell subset sorted from them (not recorded which). These receptor sequences come from a young man who had mild COVID-19 (a few samples of this study predate the infection). Cell type and time point are not known.

The chain employs TRBV6-1 and TRBJ2-7; TRBD2 aligns across 10 bases. CDR3 length: 13 amino acids. Germline V gives CDR1 MNHNS, CDR2 SASEGT. The V and J ends lost 5 bases and 6 bases, in that order; junction bases with no gene match: 4. The CDR3 region is CASSRSGGAEQYV. The CDR3 bases are TGTGCCAGCAGTAGAAGCGGGGGGGCCGAGCAGTACGTC.

This clonotype was found a few times. The gene calls are TRBV7-2 and TRBJ1-6; 7 nucleotides line up with TRBD1. Germline CDR1 and CDR2: SGHTA and FQGNSA. The trim removed 2 bases at V and 4 bases at J, leaving 11 bases unmatched. This CDR3 is built from 18 residues. The CDR3 DNA follows: TGTGCCAGCAGCTTACAATACAGGGGATCATCTTATAATTCACCCCTCCACTTT. It translates to CASSLQYRGSSYNSPLHF.

This clonotype showed up just a few times. The J gene is TRBJ2-2, the V gene TRBV6-5; D tentatively reads TRBD1 or TRBD2 (5 bases each). CDR1 and CDR2 from the germline V gene are MNHEY and SVGAGI. This CDR3 is built from 14 residues. The germline V and J ends were trimmed by 8 bases and 1 base, with 11 bases remaining between them. CDR3 sequence: CASARDLNTGELFF. For the CDR3, the DNA is TGTGCCAGCGCACGGGACCTGAACACCGGGGAGCTGTTTTTT.

V usage is TRBV7-3 and J usage is TRBJ1-2; 9 nucleotides align to TRBD1. Germline CDR1 and CDR2: SGHTA and FQGTGA. CDR3 length equals 15 residues. Trimming at V came to 5 bases and at J to 4 bases, leaving 8 bases not matched to a gene. CDR3 sequence reads: CASSRPGQGLYGYTF. CDR3 coding DNA: TGTGCCAGCAGCCGACCGGGACAGGGCCTCTATGGCTACACCTTC.

The chain combines TRBV21-1 with TRBJ2-4; the table assigns TRBD1, which was not confirmed against the DNA. TRBV21-1 is annotated as a pseudogene. The CDR3 loop spans 14 amino acids. The DNA for the CDR3 is TGTGCCAGCAGCGCCAGTCGGACAGGAAACATTCAGTACTTC. Translating gives CASSASRTGNIQYF.

The sample holds many counts of this clonotype. The chain joins TRBV11-3 to TRBJ2-1; D is ambiguous. This CDR3 is built from 14 residues. With 4 bases removed from V and 0 bases from J, the gap between germline ends came to 7 bases. The germline CDR1 and CDR2 sequences are SGHNT and YENEEA. CDR3 nucleotide sequence: TGTGCCAGCAGCTCGGCTAGCTCCTACAATGAGCAGTTCTTC. This translates into CASSSASSYNEQFF.

The chain employs TRBV29-1 and TRBJ2-1; 7 bases line up with TRBD2. There are 12 residues in the CDR3. CDR1 and CDR2 (germline): SQVTM, ANQGSEA. The V and J ends lost 7 bases and 7 bases, in that order; junction bases with no gene match: 7. CDR3 sequence: CSAEGRGNEQFF. Here the CDR3 DNA reads TGCAGCGCCGAAGGGCGGGGGAATGAGCAGTTCTTC.

This clonotype was counted a few times. This chain links TRBV5-1 with TRBJ2-5; tentatively, D is TRBD2 (5 bases). The V and J ends lost 4 bases and 4 bases respectively, with 17 bases between them. The CDR3 has 15 residues. CDR1 SGHRS and CDR2 YFSETQ come from the germline V gene. CDR3 region: CASSRRTGLAETQYF. For the CDR3, the DNA is TGCGCCAGCAGCCGACGGACGGGGTTGGCAGAGACCCAGTACTTC.

This clonotype was seen once. The chain carries TRBV6-2 or TRBV6-3 and TRBJ2-2; no clear D gene. The germline CDR1 and CDR2 sequences are MNHEY and SVGEGT. The ends were cut back, 6 bases at V and 10 bases at J, with 9 bases in the middle. The CDR3 covers 11 residues. CDR3 bases: TGTGCCAGCAGGATGAACGTGGAGCTGTTTTTT. Protein sequence: CASRMNVELFF.

This clonotype has just a few counts. Written as DNA, the CDR3 is TGTGCCAGCCGGGACCGTTTGACCGGGGAGCTGTTTTTT. Translated: CASRDRLTGELFF. V is TRBV6-2 or TRBV6-3 and J is TRBJ2-2, with D perhaps given as TRBD1 or TRBD2 (5 bases each). Trimming removed 8 bases from V and 5 bases from J, with 12 bases in between. The CDR3 runs to 13 residues. Per the germline V gene, CDR1 is MNHEY and CDR2 is SVGEGT.

The V and J genes are TRBV10-3 and TRBJ2-7; tentative D call: TRBD2 (6 bases). CDR1 is ENHRY and CDR2 is SYGVKD in the germline V gene. V was pared by 2 bases and J by 0 bases, with 8 bases between. The CDR3 spans 14 residues. The CDR3 reads CAISEGGASYEQYF. The CDR3 DNA follows: TGTGCCATCAGTGAGGGCGGGGCCTCCTACGAGCAGTACTTC.

The sample holds a few counts of this clonotype. The chain links TRBV7-9 to TRBJ2-7; 8 bases match TRBD1. This CDR3 is built from 11 residues. From germline, CDR1 is SEHNR and CDR2 FQNEAQ (reference sequence). V shed 11 bases, J shed 3 bases, and the junction held 3 bases outside the gene matches. The CDR3 coding sequence is TGTGCCTTAACAGGGGGCTACGAGCAGTACGTC. It translates to CALTGGYEQYV.

This clonotype was counted a few times. This rearrangement joins TRBV7-2 to TRBJ2-7; 10 nucleotides agree with TRBD2. The CDR3 has 15 amino acids. Germline assignment: CDR1 SGHTA and CDR2 FQGNSA. J was trimmed by 3 bases and V by 5 bases; bases with no gene match: 7. The CDR3 DNA is TGTGCCAGCAGCCCGGGACTAGCGAGGAACTACGAGCAGTACGTC. Protein product: CASSPGLARNYEQYV.

This chain connects TRBV29-1 to TRBJ2-7; D is possibly TRBD2 (5 bases). The CDR3 is made up of 14 amino acids. Trimming left V 4 bases short and J 0 bases short, with 13 bases between. Per the germline V gene, CDR1 is SQVTM and CDR2 is ANQGSEA. The chain's CDR3 is CSVAPSRGSYEQYF. In DNA form, the CDR3 reads TGCAGCGTTGCCCCCAGTCGGGGCTCCTACGAGCAGTACTTC.

This clonotype has ten or more counts. The gene calls are TRBV5-1 and TRBJ1-1, with D unclear. Germline values: CDR1 SGHRS, CDR2 YFSETQ. V dropped 6 bases and J dropped 0 bases, with 12 bases sitting between them. CDR3 length: 14 residues. The CDR3 is CASNFRQMNTEAFF. The CDR3 DNA follows: TGCGCCAGCAATTTCAGGCAGATGAACACTGAAGCTTTCTTT. Together with reference TRBV5-1 and TRBJ1-1, the CDR3 gives the full variable domain: KAGVTQTPRYLIKTRGQQVTLSCSPISGHRSVSWYQQTPGQGLQFLFEYFSETQRNKGNFPGRFSGRQFSNSRSEMNVSTLELGDSALYLCASNFRQMNTEAFFGQGTRLTVV.

V and J are TRBV7-8 and TRBJ2-2; TRBD1 matches 8 bases. V was clipped by 5 bases and J by 7 bases; unmatched bases: 15. The CDR3 covers 17 residues. Germline V gene lookup returns CDR1 SGHVS and CDR2 FQNEAQ. CDR3 in amino acids: CASSLKRDRLKGGELFF. CDR3 coding DNA: TGTGCCAGCAGCCTAAAACGGGACAGGCTTAAGGGCGGGGAGCTGTTTTTT. Together with reference TRBV7-8 and TRBJ2-2, the CDR3 gives the full variable domain: GAGVSQSPRYKVAKRGQDVALRCDPISGHVSLFWYQQALGQGPEFLTYFQNEAQLDKSGLPSDRFFAERPEGSVSTLKIQRTQQEDSAVYLCASSLKRDRLKGGELFFGEGSRLTVL.

V usage is TRBV6-2 or TRBV6-3 and J usage is TRBJ2-7; D is possibly TRBD1 (6 bases). Trimming took off 0 bases at V and 10 bases at J, with 13 bases between the two ends. Germline CDR1 reads MNHEY; CDR2 reads SVGEGT. This CDR3 spans 13 amino acids. This chain's CDR3 is CASSYSQGRPQYV. The CDR3 DNA follows: TGTGCCAGCAGTTACTCGCAGGGGCGACCACAGTACGTC.

J is TRBJ1-1 and V is TRBV10-1; D perhaps matches TRBD1 (5 bases). Deletions cut 3 bases from V and 10 bases from J, with 15 bases between. Germline lookup yields CDR1 WNHNN and CDR2 SYGVQD (reference sequence). The CDR3 has 13 amino acids. CDR3 loop: CASSDSGSGVAFF. CDR3 DNA: TGCGCCAGCAGTGATTCGGGTTCGGGGGTAGCTTTCTTT.

The chain couples TRBV6-2 or TRBV6-3 to TRBJ2-2; 7 bases line up with TRBD1. Per germline, CDR1 MNHEY and CDR2 SVGEGT. The CDR3 is 15 residues long. Trimming at V came to 4 bases and at J to 2 bases, leaving 4 bases not matched to a gene. The DNA for the CDR3 is TGTGCCAGCAGTTGGGACAGTGGCAACACCGGGGAGCTGTTTTTT. Its translation is CASSWDSGNTGELFF.

In this sample, this clonotype turned up once. The V and J genes are TRBV29-1 and TRBJ2-7, with 8 bases matching TRBD1. The CDR3 is made up of 13 amino acids. Germline CDR1 and CDR2: SQVTM and ANQGSEA. The V segment lost 4 bases and the J segment 3 bases; nucleotides outside the gene matches: 5. In DNA, the CDR3 is TGCAGCGTTGTGGGACAGGCCGACTACGAGCAGTACTTC. Amino acid sequence: CSVVGQADYEQYF.

This clonotype appeared a few times. The genes are TRBV29-1 and TRBJ2-5; TRBD1 agrees at 10 bases. The trim removed 6 bases at V and 2 bases at J, leaving 15 bases unmatched. This CDR3 has 17 amino acids. Germline assignment: CDR1 SQVTM and CDR2 ANQGSEA. The DNA of the CDR3 is TGCAGCGTATGCTATCTGACCGGGACAGGGGCTCAAGAGACCCAGTACTTC. As protein: CSVCYLTGTGAQETQYF.

This clonotype was seen more than once but under ten times. The rearrangement joins TRBV20-1 to TRBJ1-3; tentative D call: TRBD1 (5 bases). CDR1 is DFQATT, CDR2 SNEGSKA, per germline (reference sequence). This CDR3 has 16 amino acids. The ends were cut back, 2 bases at V and 0 bases at J, with 14 bases in the middle. The CDR3 nucleotides read TGCAGTGCTAGAACAGGTCAGGTTCTCTCTGGAAACACCATATATTTT. As protein: CSARTGQVLSGNTIYF.

This clonotype was counted only a few times. The V gene is TRBV6-6, the J gene TRBJ2-5; D is tentatively TRBD1 or TRBD2 (5 bases each). There are 11 residues in the CDR3. Trimming removed 6 bases at V and 4 bases at J, with 6 bases between. Germline V gene sequence: CDR1 MNHNY, CDR2 SVGAGI (reference sequence). The CDR3 DNA reads TGTGCCAGCAGGGGGACAGAGACCCAGTACTTC. Translated: CASRGTETQYF.

The chain recombines TRBV7-6 with TRBJ2-7; D perhaps matches TRBD1 (5 bases). Germline V CDR1 and CDR2: SGHVS, FNYEAQ. Trimming took 0 bases from V and 2 from J, leaving 11 bases between them. The CDR3 runs 15 residues. The CDR3 DNA reads TGTGCCAGCAGCTTAGCGCCGGAACAGGCCTACGAGCAGTACTTC. Its translation is CASSLAPEQAYEQYF.

This clonotype appeared a few times. The chain recombines TRBV6-2 or TRBV6-3 with TRBJ1-2, with a possible D match to TRBD1 (5 bases). Trimming removed 6 bases at V and 3 bases at J, with 14 bases between. The germline V gene has CDR1 MNHEY and CDR2 SVGEGT. CDR3 length: 14 amino acids. The CDR3 region is CASRRTAGDYGYTF. The CDR3 DNA follows: TGTGCCAGCAGGCGGACGGCGGGGGACTATGGCTACACCTTC.

The chain joins TRBV9 to TRBJ2-3; D is uncertain. CDR3 length: 13 amino acids. CDR1 SGDLS and CDR2 YYNGEE come from the germline V gene. The V and J ends lost 0 bases and 4 bases respectively, with 6 bases between them. The CDR3 loop is CASSVAPADTQYF. The CDR3 DNA reads as TGTGCCAGCAGCGTAGCGCCCGCAGATACGCAGTATTTT.

This clonotype was observed a handful of times. The rearrangement uses TRBV20-1 and TRBJ2-6, with unresolved D. CDR3 size: 13 residues. Germline V gives CDR1 DFQATT, CDR2 SNEGSKA (reference sequence). The V gene lost 2 bases and the J gene lost 0 bases, with 2 bases spanning the gap. CDR3 amino acids: CSARRSGANVLTF. The DNA of the CDR3 is TGCAGTGCTAGACGCTCTGGGGCCAACGTCCTGACTTTC.